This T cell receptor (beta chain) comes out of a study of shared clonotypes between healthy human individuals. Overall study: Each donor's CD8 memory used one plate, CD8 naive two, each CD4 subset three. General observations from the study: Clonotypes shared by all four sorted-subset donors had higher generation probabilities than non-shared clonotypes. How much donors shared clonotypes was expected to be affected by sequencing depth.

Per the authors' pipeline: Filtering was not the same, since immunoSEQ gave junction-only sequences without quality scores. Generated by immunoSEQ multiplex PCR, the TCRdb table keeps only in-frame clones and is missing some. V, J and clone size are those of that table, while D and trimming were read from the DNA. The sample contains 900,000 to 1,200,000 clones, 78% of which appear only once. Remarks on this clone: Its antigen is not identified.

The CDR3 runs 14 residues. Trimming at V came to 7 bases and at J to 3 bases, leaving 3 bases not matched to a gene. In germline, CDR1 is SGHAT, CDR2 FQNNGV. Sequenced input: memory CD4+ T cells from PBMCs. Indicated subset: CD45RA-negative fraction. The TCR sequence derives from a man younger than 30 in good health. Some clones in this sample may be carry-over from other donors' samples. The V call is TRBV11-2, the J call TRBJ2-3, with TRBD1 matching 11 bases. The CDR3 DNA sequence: TGTGCCAGCAAGGGACAGGGGGAGACAGATACGCAGTATTTT. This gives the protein CASKGQGETDTQYF.